Given below is one T cell receptor (beta chain) in context. CDR1 and CDR2 (germline): DFQATT, SNEGSKA (reference sequence). The CDR3 runs to 14 residues. This sample stems from a study of monozygotic twins with inflammatory bowel disease. TCRdb reprocessed the 5' RACE reads; each CDR3 protein has one entry and no DNA is given. This repertoire includes fewer than 400,000 distinct CDR3 sequences. The TCR comes from a human donor with ulcerative colitis or Crohn's disease, or a healthy co-twin of an affected twin (not recorded which). The V gene is TRBV20-1, the J gene TRBJ2-3; checking the TCRdb D call of TRBD2 is not possible without DNA. The sample taken for sequencing was blood. CDR3 amino acids: CSAPGTRGSDTQYF.